These 8 T cell receptor beta chains came from one sample sequenced in a study of metastatic and nonmetastatic thyroid tumors. Using MiXCR, TCRdb reanalyzed the PCR reads. This sample has about 38,000 clones; less than 60% occur once, and the top ten carry around 22%. There were no patients who had received any treatment before thyroid surgery. Source material: tumor tissue. The source of these receptors is a male donor with papillary thyroid cancer or a benign thyroid nodule (not recorded which). Some clones in this sample may be carry-over from other donors' samples.

The V gene is TRBV11-2, the J gene TRBJ1-1; unclear D gene. V was trimmed by 2 bases and J by 2 bases, leaving 9 bases between them. Per the germline V gene, CDR1 is SGHAT and CDR2 is FQNNGV. The CDR3 covers 14 residues. The DNA of the CDR3 is TGTGCCAGCAGCTTACTCCGGGAAAACACTGAAGCTTTCTTT. Its protein product is CASSLLRENTEAFF. The whole variable domain, remainder taken from reference TRBV11-2 and TRBJ1-1, is EAGVAQSPRYKIIEKRQSVAFWCNPISGHATLYWYQQILGQGPKLLIQFQNNGVVDDSQLPKDRFSAERLKGVDSTLKIQPAKLEDSAVYLCASSLLRENTEAFFGQGTRLTVV.

This sequence joins TRBV20-1 and TRBJ2-7; 9 bases fit TRBD2. With V trimmed by 6 bases and J by 2 bases, 11 bases remained unmatched. The germline CDR1 and CDR2 sequences are DFQATT and SNEGSKA (reference sequence). This CDR3 has 15 residues. CDR3 amino acids: CSAPAVAGDPYEQYF. The CDR3 coding sequence is TGCAGTGCCCCCGCGGTAGCGGGGGACCCCTACGAGCAGTACTTC.

The gene calls are TRBV11-2 and TRBJ1-2; 7 bases match TRBD1. This CDR3 is built from 16 residues. Trimming removed 0 bases from V and 4 bases from J; junction bases left unmatched: 8. Germline loops: CDR1 SGHAT, CDR2 FQNNGV. This chain's CDR3 is CASSLDRVRGGYGYTF. The CDR3 region has the DNA TGTGCCAGCAGCTTAGATCGGGTCAGGGGGGGCTATGGCTACACCTTC.

The chain joins TRBV5-5 to TRBJ2-2; D remains ambiguous. Trimming left V 4 bases short and J 8 bases short, with 15 bases between. The CDR3 runs to 14 residues. Germline V lookup: CDR1 SGHKS, CDR2 YYEKEE (reference sequence). The CDR3 sequence: CASSPVAVGGELFF. DNA of the CDR3: TGTGCCAGCAGCCCCGTAGCAGTTGGGGGGGAGCTGTTTTTT.

V gene TRBV3-1 combines with J gene TRBJ2-4, with D unclear. Trimming took off 3 bases at V and 7 bases at J, with 22 bases between the two ends. The CDR3 has 17 amino acids. Germline CDR1 reads LGHDT; CDR2 reads YNNKEL (reference sequence). DNA for the CDR3: TGTGCCAGCAGCCAGCCGAAAGGAGCACGCCTGGGGAACATTCAGTACTTC. Amino acids: CASSQPKGARLGNIQYF.

This clone was seen more than once but under ten times. The chain recombines TRBV28 with TRBJ2-7; D remains unclear. Trimming took off 5 bases at V and 7 bases at J, with 15 bases between the two ends. The CDR3 is made up of 13 amino acids. Germline V CDR1 and CDR2: MDHEN, SYDVKM. Here the CDR3 reads CASSPPEHREQYF. The CDR3 DNA follows: TGTGCCAGCAGTCCACCAGAGCATCGGGAGCAGTACTTC.

In this sample, this clone turned up a few times. The chain carries TRBV24-1 and TRBJ2-7; no reliable D call. The J call may be faulty, since TRBJ2-5 better matches the DNA end. CDR1 and CDR2 (germline): KGHDR, SFDVKD. The CDR3 is 15 amino acids. Here the CDR3 reads CATSELGRDQETQYF. CDR3 DNA sequence: TGTGCCACCAGTGAACTCGGACGAGACCAAGAGACCCAGTACTTC.

The chain links TRBV5-1 to TRBJ2-1, with TRBD2 matching 13 bases. CDR1 and CDR2 (germline): SGHRS, YFSETQ. The V segment lost 4 bases and the J segment 9 bases; nucleotides outside the gene matches: 7. The CDR3 extends over 15 amino acids. CDR3 protein: CASSKTSGGSSEQFF. The CDR3 DNA reads TGCGCCAGCAGCAAGACTAGCGGGGGGTCGAGTGAGCAGTTCTTC.